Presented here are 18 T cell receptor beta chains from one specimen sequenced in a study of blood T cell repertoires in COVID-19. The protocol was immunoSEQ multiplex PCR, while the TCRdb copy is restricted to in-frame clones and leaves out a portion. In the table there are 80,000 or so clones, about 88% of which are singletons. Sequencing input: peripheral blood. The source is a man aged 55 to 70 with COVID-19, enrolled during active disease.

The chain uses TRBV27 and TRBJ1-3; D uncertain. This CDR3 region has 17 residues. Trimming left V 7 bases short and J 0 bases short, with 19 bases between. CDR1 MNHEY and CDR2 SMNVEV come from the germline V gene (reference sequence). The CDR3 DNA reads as TGTGCCAGCAACCCGGTCTTCGAAGAATCCTCTGGAAACACCATATATTTT. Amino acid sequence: CASNPVFEESSGNTIYF.

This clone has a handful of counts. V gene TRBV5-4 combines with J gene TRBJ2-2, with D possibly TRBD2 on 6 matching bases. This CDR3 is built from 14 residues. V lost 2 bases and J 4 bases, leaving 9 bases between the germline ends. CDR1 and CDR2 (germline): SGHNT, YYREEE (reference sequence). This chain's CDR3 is CASSFGRITGELFF. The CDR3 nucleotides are TGTGCCAGCAGCTTCGGGAGAATCACCGGGGAGCTGTTTTTT.

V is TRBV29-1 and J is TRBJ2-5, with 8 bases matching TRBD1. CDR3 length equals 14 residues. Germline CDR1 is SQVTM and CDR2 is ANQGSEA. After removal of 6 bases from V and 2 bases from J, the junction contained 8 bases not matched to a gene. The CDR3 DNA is TGCAGCGTCGACACCGGGACAGGACAAGAGACCCAGTACTTC. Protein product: CSVDTGTGQETQYF. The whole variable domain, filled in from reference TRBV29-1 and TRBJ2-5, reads SAVISQKPSRDICQRGTSLTIQCQVDSQVTMMFWYRQQPGQSLTLIATANQGSEATYESGFVIDKFPISRPNLTFSTLTVSNMSPEDSSIYLCSVDTGTGQETQYFGPGTRLLVL.

CDR3 in DNA: TGCGCCAGCAGCTTGGGACTAGCAACCACCCATGAGCAGTTCTTC. Translated: CASSLGLATTHEQFF. The V and J genes are TRBV5-1 and TRBJ2-1; 7 bases are a match to TRBD2. Trimming cost V 0 bases and J 8 bases; bases outside gene matches: 8. Germline V gene data show CDR1 as SGHRS and CDR2 as YFSETQ. The CDR3 sequence is 15 residues long.

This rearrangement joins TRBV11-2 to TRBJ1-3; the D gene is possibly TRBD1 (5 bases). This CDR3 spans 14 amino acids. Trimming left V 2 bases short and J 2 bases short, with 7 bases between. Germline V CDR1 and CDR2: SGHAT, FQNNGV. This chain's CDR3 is CASSLQGAGNTIYF. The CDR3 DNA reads TGTGCCAGCAGCTTACAGGGTGCTGGAAACACCATATATTTT. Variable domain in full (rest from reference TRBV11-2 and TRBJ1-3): EAGVAQSPRYKIIEKRQSVAFWCNPISGHATLYWYQQILGQGPKLLIQFQNNGVVDDSQLPKDRFSAERLKGVDSTLKIQPAKLEDSAVYLCASSLQGAGNTIYFGEGSWLTVV.

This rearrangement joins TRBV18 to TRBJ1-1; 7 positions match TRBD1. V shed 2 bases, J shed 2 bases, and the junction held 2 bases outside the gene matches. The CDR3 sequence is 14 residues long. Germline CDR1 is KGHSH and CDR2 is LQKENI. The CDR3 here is CASSPTGENTEAFF. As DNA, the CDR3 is TGTGCCAGCTCACCAACAGGGGAAAACACTGAAGCTTTCTTT.

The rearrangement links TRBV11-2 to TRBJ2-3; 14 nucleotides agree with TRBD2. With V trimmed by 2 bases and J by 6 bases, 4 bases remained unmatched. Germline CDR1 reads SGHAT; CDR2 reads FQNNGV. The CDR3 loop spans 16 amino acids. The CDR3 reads CASSLRRLAGGDTQYF. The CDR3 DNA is TGTGCCAGCAGCTTAAGGAGACTAGCGGGGGGGGATACGCAGTATTTT.

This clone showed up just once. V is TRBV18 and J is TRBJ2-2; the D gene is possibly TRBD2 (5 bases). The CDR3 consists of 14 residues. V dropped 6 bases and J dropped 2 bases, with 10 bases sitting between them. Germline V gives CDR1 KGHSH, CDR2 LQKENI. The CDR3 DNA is TGTGCCAGCTCGCTCCGGGAAAACACCGGGGAGCTGTTTTTT. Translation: CASSLRENTGELFF.

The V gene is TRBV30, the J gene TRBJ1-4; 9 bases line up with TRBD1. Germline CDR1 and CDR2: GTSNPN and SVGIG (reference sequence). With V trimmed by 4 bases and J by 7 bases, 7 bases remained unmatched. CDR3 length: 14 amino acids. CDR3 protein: CAWNKQGAGEKLFF. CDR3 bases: TGTGCCTGGAACAAACAGGGGGCGGGTGAAAAACTGTTTTTT.

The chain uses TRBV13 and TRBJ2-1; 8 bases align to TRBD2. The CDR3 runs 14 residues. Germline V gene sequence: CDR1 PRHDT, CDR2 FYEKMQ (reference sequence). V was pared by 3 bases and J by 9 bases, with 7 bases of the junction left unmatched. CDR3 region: CASSFSGLGAEQFF. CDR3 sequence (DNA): TGTGCCAGCAGCTTTTCGGGACTAGGGGCTGAGCAGTTCTTC.

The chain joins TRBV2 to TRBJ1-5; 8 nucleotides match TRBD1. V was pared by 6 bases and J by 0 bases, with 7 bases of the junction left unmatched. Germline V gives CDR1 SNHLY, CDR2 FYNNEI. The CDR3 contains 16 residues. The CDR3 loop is CASRGRTGFSNQPQHF. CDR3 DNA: TGTGCCAGCAGGGGACGGACAGGGTTTAGCAATCAGCCCCAGCATTTT.

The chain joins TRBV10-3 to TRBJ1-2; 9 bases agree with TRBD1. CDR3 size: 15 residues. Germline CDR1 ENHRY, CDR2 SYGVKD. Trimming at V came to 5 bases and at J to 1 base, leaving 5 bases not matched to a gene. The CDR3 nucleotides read TGTGCCATCAGTCACGGACAGGGGAGTAACTATGGCTACACCTTC. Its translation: CAISHGQGSNYGYTF.

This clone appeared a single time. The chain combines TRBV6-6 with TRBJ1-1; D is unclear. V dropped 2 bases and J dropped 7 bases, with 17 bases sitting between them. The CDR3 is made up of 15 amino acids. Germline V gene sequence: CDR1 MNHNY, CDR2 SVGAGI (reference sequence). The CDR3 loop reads CASSYPIGGSGEAFF. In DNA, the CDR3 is TGTGCCAGCAGTTACCCAATAGGAGGGTCGGGTGAAGCTTTCTTT.

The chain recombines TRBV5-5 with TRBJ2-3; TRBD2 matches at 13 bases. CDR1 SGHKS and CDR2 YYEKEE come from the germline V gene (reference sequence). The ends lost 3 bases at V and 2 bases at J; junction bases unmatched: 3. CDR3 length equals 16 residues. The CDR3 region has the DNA TGTGCCAGCAGCTGGGGACTAGCGGGGTACACAGATACGCAGTATTTT. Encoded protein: CASSWGLAGYTDTQYF.

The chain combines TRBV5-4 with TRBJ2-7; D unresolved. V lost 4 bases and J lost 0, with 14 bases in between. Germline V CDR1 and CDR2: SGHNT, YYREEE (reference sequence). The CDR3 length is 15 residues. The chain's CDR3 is CASSPGGQSSYEQYF. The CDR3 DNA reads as TGTGCCAGCAGCCCAGGTGGGCAGTCCTCCTACGAGCAGTACTTC.

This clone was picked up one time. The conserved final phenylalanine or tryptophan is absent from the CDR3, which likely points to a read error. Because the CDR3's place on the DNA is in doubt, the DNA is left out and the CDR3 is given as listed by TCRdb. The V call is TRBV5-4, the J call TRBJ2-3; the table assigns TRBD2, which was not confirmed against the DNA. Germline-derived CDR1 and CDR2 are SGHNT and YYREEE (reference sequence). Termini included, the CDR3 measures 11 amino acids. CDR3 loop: CASSLVYWYSV.

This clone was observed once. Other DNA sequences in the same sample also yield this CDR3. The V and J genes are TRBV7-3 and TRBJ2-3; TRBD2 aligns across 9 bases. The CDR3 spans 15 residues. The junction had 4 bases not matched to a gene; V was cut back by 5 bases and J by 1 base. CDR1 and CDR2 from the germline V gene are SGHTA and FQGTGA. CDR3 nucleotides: TGTGCCAGCAGCCCGAGGACTAGCGGCACAGATACGCAGTATTTT. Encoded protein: CASSPRTSGTDTQYF.

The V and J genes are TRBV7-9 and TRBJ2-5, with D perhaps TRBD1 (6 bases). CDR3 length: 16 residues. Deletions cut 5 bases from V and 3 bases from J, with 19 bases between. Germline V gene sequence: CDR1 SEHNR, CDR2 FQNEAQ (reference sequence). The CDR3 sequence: CASSLGDGGYKETQYF. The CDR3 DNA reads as TGTGCCAGCAGCCTAGGGGATGGGGGCTATAAAGAGACCCAGTACTTC.